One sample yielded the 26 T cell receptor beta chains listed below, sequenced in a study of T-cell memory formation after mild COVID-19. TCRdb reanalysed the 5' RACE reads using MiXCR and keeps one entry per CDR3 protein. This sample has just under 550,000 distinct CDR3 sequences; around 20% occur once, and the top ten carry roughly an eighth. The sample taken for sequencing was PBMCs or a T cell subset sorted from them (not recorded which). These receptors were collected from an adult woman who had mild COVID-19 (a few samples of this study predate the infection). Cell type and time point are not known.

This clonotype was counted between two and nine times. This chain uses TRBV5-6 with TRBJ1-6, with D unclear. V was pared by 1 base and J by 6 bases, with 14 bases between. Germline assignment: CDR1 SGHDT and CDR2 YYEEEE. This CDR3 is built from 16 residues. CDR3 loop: CASSLFEPDLNSPLHF. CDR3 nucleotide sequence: TGTGCCAGCAGCTTGTTCGAGCCCGACCTTAATTCACCCCTCCACTTT. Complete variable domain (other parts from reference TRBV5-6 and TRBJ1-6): DAGVTQSPTHLIKTRGQQVTLRCSPKSGHDTVSWYQQALGQGPQFIFQYYEEEERQRGNFPDRFSGHQFPNYSSELNVNALLLGDSALYLCASSLFEPDLNSPLHFGNGTRLTVT.

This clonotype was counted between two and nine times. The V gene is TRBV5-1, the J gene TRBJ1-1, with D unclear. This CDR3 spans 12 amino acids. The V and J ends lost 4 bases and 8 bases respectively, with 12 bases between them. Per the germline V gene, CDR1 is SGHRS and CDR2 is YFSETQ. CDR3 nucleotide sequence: TGCGCCAGCAGCCCCTCACAAGGCGAAGCTTTCTTT. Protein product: CASSPSQGEAFF.

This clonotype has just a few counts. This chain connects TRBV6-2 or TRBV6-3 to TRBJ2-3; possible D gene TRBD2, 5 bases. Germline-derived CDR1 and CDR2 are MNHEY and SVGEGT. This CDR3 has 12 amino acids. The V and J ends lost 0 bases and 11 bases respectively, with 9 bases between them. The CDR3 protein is CASSYSASRQYF. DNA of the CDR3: TGTGCCAGCAGTTACTCGGCTAGCAGGCAGTATTTT.

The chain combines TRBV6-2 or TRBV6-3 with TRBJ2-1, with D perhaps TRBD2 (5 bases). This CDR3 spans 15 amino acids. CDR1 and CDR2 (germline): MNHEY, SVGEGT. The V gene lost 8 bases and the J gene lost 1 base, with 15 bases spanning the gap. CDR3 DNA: TGTGCCAGCGGCGTTCTCGTAGCGTCCTACAATGAGCAGTTCTTC. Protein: CASGVLVASYNEQFF.

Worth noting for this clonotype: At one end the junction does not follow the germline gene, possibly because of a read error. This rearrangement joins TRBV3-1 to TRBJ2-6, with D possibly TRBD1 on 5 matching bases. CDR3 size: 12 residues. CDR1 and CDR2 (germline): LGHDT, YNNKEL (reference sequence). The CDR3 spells CASASGANILTF. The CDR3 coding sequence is TGTGCCAGCGCCTCTGGGGCCAACATCCTGACTTTC.

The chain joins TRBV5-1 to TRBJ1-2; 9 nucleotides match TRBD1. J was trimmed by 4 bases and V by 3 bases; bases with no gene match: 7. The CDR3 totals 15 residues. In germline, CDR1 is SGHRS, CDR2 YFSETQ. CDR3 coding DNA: TGCGCCAGCAGCTCCCGGACAGGGGCGGGCTATGGCTACACCTTC. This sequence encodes CASSSRTGAGYGYTF.

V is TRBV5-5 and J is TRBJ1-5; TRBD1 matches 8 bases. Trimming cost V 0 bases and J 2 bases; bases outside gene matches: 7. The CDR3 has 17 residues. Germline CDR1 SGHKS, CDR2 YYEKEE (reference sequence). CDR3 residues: CASSLAQGVMGNQPQHF. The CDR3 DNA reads TGTGCCAGCAGCTTGGCACAGGGGGTTATGGGCAATCAGCCCCAGCATTTT.

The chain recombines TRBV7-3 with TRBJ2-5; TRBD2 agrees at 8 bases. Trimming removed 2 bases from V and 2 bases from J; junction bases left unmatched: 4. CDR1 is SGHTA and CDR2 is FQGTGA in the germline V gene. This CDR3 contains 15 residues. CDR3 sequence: CASSLGLALQETQYF. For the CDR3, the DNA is TGTGCCAGCAGCTTAGGACTAGCTTTGCAAGAGACCCAGTACTTC.

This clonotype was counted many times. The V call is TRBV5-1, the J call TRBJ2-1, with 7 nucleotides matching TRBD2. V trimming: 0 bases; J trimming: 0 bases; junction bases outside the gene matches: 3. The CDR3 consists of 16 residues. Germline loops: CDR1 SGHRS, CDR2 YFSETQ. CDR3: CASSLAGGSSYNEQFF. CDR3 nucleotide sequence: TGCGCCAGCAGCTTGGCCGGGGGGAGCTCCTACAATGAGCAGTTCTTC.

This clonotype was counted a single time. CDR3 sequence: CASTRPGGEQFF. CDR3 nucleotides: TGTGCCAGCACCCGTCCCGGAGGGGAGCAGTTCTTC. V gene TRBV3-1 combines with J gene TRBJ2-1; weak D call: TRBD2 (6 bases). Germline V lookup: CDR1 LGHDT, CDR2 YNNKEL (reference sequence). The CDR3 runs 12 residues. V lost 7 bases to trimming and J lost 10 bases, with 14 bases between them.

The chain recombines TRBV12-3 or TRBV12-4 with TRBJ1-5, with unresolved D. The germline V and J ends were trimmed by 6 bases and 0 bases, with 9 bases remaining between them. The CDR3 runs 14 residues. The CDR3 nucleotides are TGTGCCAGCAGCCAACAGCATAGCAATCAGCCCCAGCATTTT. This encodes CASSQQHSNQPQHF.

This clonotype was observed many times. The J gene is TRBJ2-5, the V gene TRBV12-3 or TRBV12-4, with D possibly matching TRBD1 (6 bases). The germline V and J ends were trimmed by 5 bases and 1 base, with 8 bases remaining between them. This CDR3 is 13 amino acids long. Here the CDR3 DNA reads TGTGCCAGCAGTACAGGGATCCAAGAGACCCAGTACTTC. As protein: CASSTGIQETQYF.

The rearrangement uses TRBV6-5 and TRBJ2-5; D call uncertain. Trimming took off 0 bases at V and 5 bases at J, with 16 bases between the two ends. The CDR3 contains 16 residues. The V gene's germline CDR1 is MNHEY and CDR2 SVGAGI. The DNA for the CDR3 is TGTGCCAGCAGTTACTCCTACATGGGGTTAGGGGAGACCCAGTACTTC. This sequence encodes CASSYSYMGLGETQYF.

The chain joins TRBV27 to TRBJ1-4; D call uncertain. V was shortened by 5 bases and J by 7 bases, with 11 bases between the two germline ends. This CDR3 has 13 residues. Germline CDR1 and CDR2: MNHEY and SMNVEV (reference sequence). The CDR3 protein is CASSPPGREKLFF. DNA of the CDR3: TGTGCCAGCAGTCCACCGGGCCGTGAAAAACTGTTTTTT.

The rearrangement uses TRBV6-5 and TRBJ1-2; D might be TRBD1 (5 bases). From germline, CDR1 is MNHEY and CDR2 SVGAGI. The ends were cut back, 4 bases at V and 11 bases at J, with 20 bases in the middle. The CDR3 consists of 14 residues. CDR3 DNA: TGTGCCAGCAGTTGGGGCGGGGAAGTGGGCTTGTACACCTTC. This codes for CASSWGGEVGLYTF.

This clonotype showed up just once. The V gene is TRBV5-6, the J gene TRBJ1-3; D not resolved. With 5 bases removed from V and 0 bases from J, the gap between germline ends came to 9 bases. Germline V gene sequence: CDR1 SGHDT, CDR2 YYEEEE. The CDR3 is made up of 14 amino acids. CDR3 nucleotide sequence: TGTGCCAGCAGAACTCGGGCCTCTGGAAACACCATATATTTT. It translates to CASRTRASGNTIYF. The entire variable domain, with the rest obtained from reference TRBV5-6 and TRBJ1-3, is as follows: DAGVTQSPTHLIKTRGQQVTLRCSPKSGHDTVSWYQQALGQGPQFIFQYYEEEERQRGNFPDRFSGHQFPNYSSELNVNALLLGDSALYLCASRTRASGNTIYFGEGSWLTVV.

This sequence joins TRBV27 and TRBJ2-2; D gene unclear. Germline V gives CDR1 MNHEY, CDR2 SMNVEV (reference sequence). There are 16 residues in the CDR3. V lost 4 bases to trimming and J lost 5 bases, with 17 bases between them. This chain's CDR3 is CASSSLGRRVTGELFF. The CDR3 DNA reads TGTGCCAGCAGTTCCCTGGGCCGGCGAGTGACCGGGGAGCTGTTTTTT.

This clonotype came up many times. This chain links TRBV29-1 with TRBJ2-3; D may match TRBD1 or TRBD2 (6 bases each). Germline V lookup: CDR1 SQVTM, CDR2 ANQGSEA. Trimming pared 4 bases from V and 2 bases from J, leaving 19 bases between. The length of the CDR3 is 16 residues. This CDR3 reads CSVVGRRGAHTDTQYF. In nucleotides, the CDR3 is TGCAGCGTTGTCGGTCGTAGGGGGGCCCACACAGATACGCAGTATTTT.

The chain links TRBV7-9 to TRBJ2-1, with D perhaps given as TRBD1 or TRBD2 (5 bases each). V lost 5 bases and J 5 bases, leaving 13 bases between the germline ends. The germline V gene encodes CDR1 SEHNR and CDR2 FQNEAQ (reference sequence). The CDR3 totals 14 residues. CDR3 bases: TGTGCCAGCAGCCCCGGGGCTGGGAACAATGAGCAGTTCTTC. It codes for CASSPGAGNNEQFF.

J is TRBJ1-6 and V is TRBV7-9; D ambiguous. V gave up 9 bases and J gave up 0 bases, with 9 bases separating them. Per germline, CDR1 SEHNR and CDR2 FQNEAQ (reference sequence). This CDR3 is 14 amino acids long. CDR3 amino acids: CASLGSSYNSPLHF. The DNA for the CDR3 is TGTGCCAGTCTCGGGAGCTCCTATAATTCACCCCTCCACTTT.

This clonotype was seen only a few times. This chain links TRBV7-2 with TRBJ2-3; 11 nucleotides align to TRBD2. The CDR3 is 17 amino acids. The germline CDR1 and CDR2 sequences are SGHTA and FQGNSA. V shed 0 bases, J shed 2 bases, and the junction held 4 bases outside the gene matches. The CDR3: CASSLAVAGGYTDTQYF. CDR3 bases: TGTGCCAGCAGCTTAGCGGTAGCGGGAGGGTACACAGATACGCAGTATTTT.

The CDR3 DNA reads TGTGCCACCAGCAGAGATCAGGGGCGATATGGCTACACCTTC. Translating it yields CATSRDQGRYGYTF. V usage is TRBV15 and J usage is TRBJ1-2, with a weak D call TRBD1 (6 bases). The germline V and J ends were trimmed by 0 bases and 5 bases, with 10 bases remaining between them. The germline CDR1 and CDR2 sequences are LNHNV and YYDKDF (reference sequence). The CDR3 is 14 amino acids.

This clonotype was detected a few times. The CDR3 loop reads CASSLTLTNTEAFF. The CDR3 DNA is TGCGCCAGCTCCCTAACTCTGACAAACACTGAAGCTTTCTTT. The genes are TRBV5-1 and TRBJ1-1; D unresolved. Trimming took off 7 bases at V and 2 bases at J, with 15 bases between the two ends. The CDR3 loop spans 14 amino acids. Germline V gene sequence: CDR1 SGHRS, CDR2 YFSETQ.

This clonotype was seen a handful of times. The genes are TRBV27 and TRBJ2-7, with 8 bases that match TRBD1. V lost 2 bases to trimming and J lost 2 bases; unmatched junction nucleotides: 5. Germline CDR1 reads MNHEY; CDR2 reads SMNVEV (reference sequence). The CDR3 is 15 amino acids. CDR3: CASSLPGQVPYEQYF. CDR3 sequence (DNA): TGTGCCAGCAGTTTACCGGGACAGGTCCCCTACGAGCAGTACTTC.

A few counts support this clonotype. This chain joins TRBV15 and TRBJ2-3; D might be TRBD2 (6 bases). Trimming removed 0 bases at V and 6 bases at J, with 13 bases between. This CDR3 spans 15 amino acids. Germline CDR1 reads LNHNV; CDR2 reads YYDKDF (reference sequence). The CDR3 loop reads CATSRDPASVDTQYF. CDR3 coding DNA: TGTGCCACCAGCAGAGATCCGGCTAGCGTGGATACGCAGTATTTT.

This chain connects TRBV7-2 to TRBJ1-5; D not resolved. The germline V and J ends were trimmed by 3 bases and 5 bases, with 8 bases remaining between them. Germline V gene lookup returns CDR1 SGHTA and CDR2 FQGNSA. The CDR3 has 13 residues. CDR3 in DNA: TGTGCCAGCAGCTTCATAGGCGATCAGCCCCAGCATTTT. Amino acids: CASSFIGDQPQHF.